This is a list of T cell receptor beta chains from one sample in a study of T cell repertoires in cytomegalovirus infection. TCRdb processed the reads anew with MiXCR; each CDR3 protein has one entry. The sample includes nearly 650,000 distinct CDR3 sequences, 24% of them seen just once. Specimen: CD8+ T cells from PBMCs. The receptors originated from a human donor in good health (CMV status not recorded). Some clones in this sample may be carry-over from other donors' samples. Both conserved end residues are part of each CDR3. Each record gives: clone size, D gene, V gene, J gene, CDR3 DNA, CDR3 protein. A D gene is named only where the DNA matches it firmly. Clone size is stated in some rows and not others, as once, few, many or a class when expanded.

few	TRBD2	TRBV18	TRBJ2-2	TGTGCCAGCTCACCACCTCTAGCGGCGAACACCGGGGAGCTGTTTTTT	CASSPPLAANTGELFF
few	-	TRBV11-2	TRBJ1-1	TGTGCCAGCAGCTTAGATCTGGTCACTGACACTGAAGCTTTCTTT	CASSLDLVTDTEAFF
few	-	TRBV12-5	TRBJ1-2	TGTGCTAGTGGTGGGACCCTCTATGGCTACACCTTC	CASGGTLYGYTF
few	-	TRBV12-3/TRBV12-4	TRBJ2-1	TGTGCCAGCAGCCCCGGAGGGATCAATGAGCAGTTCTTC	CASSPGGINEQFF
many	TRBD1	TRBV6-6	TRBJ2-5	TGTGCCAGCAGTTCGCCCGGGACAGAAGAGACCCAGTACTTC	CASSSPGTEETQYF
many	-	TRBV4-1	TRBJ2-5	TGCGCCAGCAGCCAAGATCCGGGACCACAAGAGACCCAGTACTTC	CASSQDPGPQETQYF
once	-	TRBV11-1	TRBJ2-6	TGTGCCAGCAGCTTAAATCTCCGGGACATCGGGTGGGGGGCCAACGTCCTGACTTTC	CASSLNLRDIGWGANVLTF
few	-	TRBV11-2	TRBJ2-7	TGTGCCAGCAGCTTAGAGGCCAGGGGCCTGAGCTACGAGCAGTACTTC	CASSLEARGLSYEQYF
few	-	TRBV12-3/TRBV12-4	TRBJ2-7	TGTGCCAGCAGTTTAGCGGTTGGCCAACTCTCCTACGAGCAGTACTTC	CASSLAVGQLSYEQYF
-	TRBD2	TRBV5-6	TRBJ2-3	TGTGCCAGCAGTCAATTGGGGCTGACTAGCGGGGACCGCACAGATACGCAGTATTTT	CASSQLGLTSGDRTDTQYF
-	-	TRBV5-5	TRBJ1-1	TGTGCCAGCAGCTTGAACCAGGGAGGGGCTGAAGCTTTCTTT	CASSLNQGGAEAFF
many	-	TRBV28	TRBJ2-5	TGTGCCAGCACCGGGGTACAAGAGACCCAGTACTTC	CASTGVQETQYF
few	TRBD1	TRBV28	TRBJ1-2	TGTGCCAGCAGCGCCGGGACAGGGTGGGCCTATGGCTACACCTTC	CASSAGTGWAYGYTF
many	-	TRBV7-6	TRBJ2-4	TGTGCCGGCAGGGAGACTCGGAATCACAATCCGGACTTC	CAGRETRNHNPDF
-	-	TRBV9	TRBJ1-6	TGTGCCAGCAGCAAAGGGAGGGGGGACTCACCCCTCCACTTT	CASSKGRGDSPLHF
many	-	TRBV12-3/TRBV12-4	TRBJ2-1	TGTGCCAGCAGTTCCGGGACGGACTACAATGAGCAGTTCTTC	CASSSGTDYNEQFF
few	TRBD2	TRBV7-9	TRBJ2-1	TGTGCCAGCAGCTTAGTTAGCGGGGGGGTAGGTGAGCAGTTCTTC	CASSLVSGGVGEQFF
-	-	TRBV7-9	TRBJ2-2	TGTGCCAGCAGCTTACCAGGGAAAGACACCAGGGAGCTGTTTTTT	CASSLPGKDTRELFF
few	-	TRBV25-1	TRBJ2-6	TGTGCCAGCAGTGAAGGCTCTGGGGCCAACGTCCTGACTTTC	CASSEGSGANVLTF
once	-	TRBV6-6	TRBJ1-1	TGTGCCAGCAGTTGGGGCGGAACTGACACTGAAGCTTTCTTT	CASSWGGTDTEAFF
-	-	TRBV29-1	TRBJ2-4	TGCAGCGTTGATCAGGACAGCAAAAACATTCAGTACTTC	CSVDQDSKNIQYF
-	-	TRBV19	TRBJ2-7	TGTGCCAGTAGTTCAGGGGGGGACACCTTCTACGAGCAGTACTTC	CASSSGGDTFYEQYF
-	-	TRBV4-3	TRBJ1-1	TGCGCCAGCAGCCGCGAACGAGGACAGATGGCAGCTGAAGCTTTCTTT	CASSRERGQMAAEAFF
-	-	TRBV2	TRBJ1-5	TGTGCCAGCAGTGGTGGGGCAATGGACAATCAGCCCCAGCATTTT	CASSGGAMDNQPQHF
many	-	TRBV5-1	TRBJ2-1	TGCGCCAGCAGCTTTACTAGGAATGAGCAGTTCTTC	CASSFTRNEQFF
few	-	TRBV7-3	TRBJ2-3	TGTGCCAGCAGCTTAAGACTCTCGGGGGCCGCAGATACGCAGTATTTT	CASSLRLSGAADTQYF
few	TRBD2	TRBV7-2	TRBJ2-3	TGTGCCAGCAGCGAAAATAGCGGGGGGGCCGTGGATACGCAGTATTTT	CASSENSGGAVDTQYF
-	TRBD2	TRBV20-1	TRBJ2-3	TGCAGTGCCGGAGAACTAGCGGGAAGCACAGATACGCAGTATTTT	CSAGELAGSTDTQYF
few	TRBD1	TRBV29-1	TRBJ2-3	TGCAGCGTTGAAGAACCACAGGGGAAAGCGCAGTATTTT	CSVEEPQGKAQYF
many	-	TRBV4-1	TRBJ2-7	TGCGCCAGCAGCCAAGATCCCCGGGCGGGGGCCCCAGGTAGTGAGCAGTACTTC	CASSQDPRAGAPGSEQYF
-	TRBD1	TRBV6-2/TRBV6-3	TRBJ2-2	TGTGCCAGCACCCACCATTTACCGGACAGGCGGAACGCCGGGGAGCTGTTTTTT	CASTHHLPDRRNAGELFF
-	TRBD2	TRBV6-1	TRBJ2-4	TGTGCCACCTTTGGAGCGGGGGGGCCATACATTCAGTACTTC	CATFGAGGPYIQYF